This TCR beta chain comes out of a study of human T cells and chemical hapten exposure. Background on the study: Patients got weekly scalp diphenylcyclopropenone doses over the approximately 24-week study.

The time point is: patch test 1, 2 weeks after DPC sensitization. Specified treatment: therapeutic diphenylcyclopropenone sensitization with weekly scalp DPC. In TCRdb, the RACE reads were re-called with MiXCR into one record per CDR3 protein. The table includes 380,000 or so distinct CDR3 sequences, 4.8% detected once. On this clonotype: Relative to the germline gene, one junction end is altered; a read error may explain this.

The source of this sequence is a woman aged 50 to 60 with alopecia areata. Some clones in this sample may be carry-over from other donors' samples. Material: whole blood, obtained in connection with sensitization to the hapten diphenylcyclopropenone (DPC).

CDR3 residues: CTSSAQGYEQYF. The CDR3 DNA follows: TGCACCAGCAGCGCACAGGGGTACGAGCAGTACTTC. The rearrangement links TRBV5-1 to TRBJ2-7, with TRBD1 matching over 7 bases. Germline-derived CDR1 and CDR2 are SGHRS and YFSETQ. The CDR3 covers 12 residues.